The sample holds a few counts of the clone carrying this TCR beta chain. CD8+CD57+ cell expansion, shown by flow cytometry, had occurred in the patients selected for sequencing. The template used for profiling TCR beta VDJ and CDR3 was genomic DNA. TCRdb passed the reads through MiXCR, listing each CDR3 protein once. The sample records approximately 300,000 distinct CDR3 sequences, 50% to 65% being singletons. The sample is drawn from a study of CD8+CD57+ T cells in acquired aplastic anemia. Study-wide background: Quantities of DNA derived from sorted CD4+ and CD8+ cells averaged 3.2 ug.

The sequence derives from a human donor with aplastic anemia. The specimen sequenced was sorted CD4+, CD8+, or CD8+CD57+ T cells (not recorded which) from PBMCs.

This CDR3 is CASSYSIRDTVNQPQHF. The CDR3 DNA reads as TGTGCCAGCAGTTACTCTATCCGGGACACTGTGAATCAGCCCCAGCATTTT. The rearrangement joins TRBV6-2 or TRBV6-3 to TRBJ1-5, with D tentatively TRBD1 (6 bases). Germline values: CDR1 MNHEY, CDR2 SVGEGT. Trimming pared 0 bases from V and 4 bases from J, leaving 16 bases between. There are 17 residues in the CDR3.